This passage covers 2 T cell receptor beta chains from one sample sequenced in a study of control samples from healthy donors and cancer patients (dated by TCRdb to about 2020). Receptors were amplified or captured by the immunoSEQ multiplex PCR assay. TCRdb provides this immuneACCESS table in a form limited to in-frame rearrangements. Some clones are lacking; in checked studies, under half of them reflect an unresolved V gene, and why the rest are absent is not known. The sample table records around 160,000 clones; 93% of these occur just once. The top ten clones comprise more than 4.5% of the sample. The sequencing input was blood. The receptors derive from a man aged 18 to 35 in good health.

The rearrangement joins TRBV19 to TRBJ2-5; possibly TRBD2 for D (6 bases). The CDR3 consists of 14 residues. CDR1 and CDR2 (germline): LNHDA, SQIVND (reference sequence). Deletions cut 6 bases from V and 4 bases from J, with 15 bases between. The DNA for the CDR3 is TGTGCCAGTAGCCTAGCGTCGGATGGAGAGACCCAGTACTTC. This gives the protein CASSLASDGETQYF.

This sequence joins TRBV28 and TRBJ1-6, with a tentative D call TRBD1 (5 bases). Germline values: CDR1 MDHEN, CDR2 SYDVKM. The CDR3 extends over 12 amino acids. Trimming removed 10 bases from V and 11 bases from J, with 15 bases in between. CDR3 sequence reads: CATSEPGPPLHF. The CDR3 DNA sequence: TGTGCCACCTCAGAGCCAGGGCCACCCCTCCACTTT.